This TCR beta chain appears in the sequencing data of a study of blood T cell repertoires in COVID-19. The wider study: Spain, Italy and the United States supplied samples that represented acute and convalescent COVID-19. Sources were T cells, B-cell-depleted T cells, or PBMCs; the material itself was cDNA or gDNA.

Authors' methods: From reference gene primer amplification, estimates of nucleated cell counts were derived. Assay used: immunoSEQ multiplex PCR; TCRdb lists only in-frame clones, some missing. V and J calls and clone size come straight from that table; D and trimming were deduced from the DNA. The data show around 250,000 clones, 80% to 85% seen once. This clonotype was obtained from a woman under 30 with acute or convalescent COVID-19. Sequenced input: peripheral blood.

The CDR3 DNA sequence: TGTGCCTGGAGTACAAGACGACAGGGAAGTTCCTACGAGCAGTACTTC. Its protein is CAWSTRRQGSSYEQYF. The V and J genes are TRBV30 and TRBJ2-7; 7 bases are a match to TRBD1. CDR1 GTSNPN and CDR2 SVGIG come from the germline V gene (reference sequence). The CDR3 is made up of 16 amino acids. Trimming took 2 bases from V and 1 from J; bases not matched to a gene: 11.